The 9 T cell receptor beta chains below come from one sample, sequenced in a study of blood T cells in healthy people across ages. Then a second PCR, running about 7 to 11 cycles, was carried out with a sample-barcoded 5' primer and a J-beta primer mix. TCRdb processed the 5' RACE reads anew with MiXCR; each CDR3 protein has one entry. This table has about 1,800,000 distinct CDR3 sequences, about 28% appearing once. The specimen sequenced was blood. These receptors were collected from a woman aged 30 to 39 in good health.

This clonotype was detected only a few times. The CDR3 nucleotides are TGTGCCAGCAGCCAAGCAGAGAGAGGCTACACCTTC. Its translation is CASSQAERGYTF. The chain combines TRBV3-1 with TRBJ1-2; D uncertain. The V end was cut by 1 base, the J end by 8 bases, with 8 bases between. The germline CDR1 and CDR2 sequences are LGHDT and YNNKEL (reference sequence). The CDR3 spans 12 residues.

The chain carries TRBV6-5 and TRBJ2-7, with TRBD1 matching 8 bases. V lost 6 bases, J lost 4 bases, and 8 bases stayed unmatched. Germline values: CDR1 MNHEY, CDR2 SVGAGI. The CDR3 has 14 amino acids. For the CDR3, the DNA is TGTGCCAGCAGGGGCCGGACAGGGACGTACGAGCAGTACTTC. The encoded protein is CASRGRTGTYEQYF.

This clonotype has a handful of counts. The V and J genes are TRBV7-9 and TRBJ1-2; D is ambiguous. The V gene lost 1 base and the J gene lost 3 bases, with 12 bases spanning the gap. CDR3 length: 15 residues. Germline-derived CDR1 and CDR2 are SEHNR and FQNEAQ (reference sequence). CDR3 amino acids: CASSLGSGLDYGYTF. The DNA for the CDR3 is TGTGCCAGCAGCTTAGGGTCTGGGCTCGACTATGGCTACACCTTC.

This clonotype was recorded many times. The chain is built from TRBV7-3 and TRBJ2-7; maybe TRBD2 (6 bases). The length of the CDR3 is 16 residues. V was shortened by 0 bases and J by 0 bases, with 12 bases between the two germline ends. In germline, CDR1 is SGHTA, CDR2 FQGTGA. CDR3 bases: TGTGCCAGCAGCTTAACTGGGGACTTAAGCTCCTACGAGCAGTACTTC. Translated, it gives CASSLTGDLSSYEQYF.

This clonotype was detected a few times. J is TRBJ2-6 and V is TRBV15; D gene ambiguous. Germline V gene sequence: CDR1 LNHNV, CDR2 YYDKDF (reference sequence). The CDR3 spans 16 residues. With 0 bases removed from V and 2 bases from J, the gap between germline ends came to 8 bases. This CDR3 is CATSREWYAGANVLTF. The CDR3 DNA is TGTGCCACCAGCAGAGAGTGGTACGCTGGGGCCAACGTCCTGACTTTC.

The CDR3 DNA follows: TGTGCCAGCCACACAGAGGTAGGAGATACGCAGTATTTT. Encoded protein: CASHTEVGDTQYF. The rearrangement uses TRBV12-3 or TRBV12-4 and TRBJ2-3, with D uncertain. Trimming stripped 8 bases from V and 5 bases from J, with 14 bases between. The CDR3 runs 13 residues.

CDR3 amino acids: CASSSHNAGTSGRAGEQYF. The CDR3, as DNA: TGTGCCAGCAGTTCACACAATGCGGGGACTAGCGGGAGGGCCGGCGAGCAGTACTTC. This chain uses TRBV12-3 or TRBV12-4 with TRBJ2-7; TRBD2 agrees at 16 bases. V shed 4 bases, J shed 6 bases, and the junction held 15 bases outside the gene matches. This CDR3 has 19 residues.

This clonotype was seen a few times. The rearrangement joins TRBV4-1 to TRBJ2-3; 10 bases agree with TRBD2. V shed 4 bases, J shed 8 bases, and the junction held 12 bases outside the gene matches. Germline V CDR1 and CDR2: MGHRA, YSYEKL. The CDR3 consists of 16 residues. The CDR3 sequence: CASSPERGGSSPTQYF. Written as DNA, the CDR3 is TGCGCCAGCAGCCCCGAGCGGGGGGGCTCCTCCCCTACGCAGTATTTT.

The genes are TRBV25-1 and TRBJ2-7; possible D gene TRBD1, 6 bases. V lost 2 bases and J lost 3, with 11 bases in between. The germline gives CDR1 MGHDK, CDR2 SYGVNS. This CDR3 is built from 14 residues. For the CDR3, the DNA is TGTGCCAGCAGTGAACCGGACAGTATCTACGAGCAGTACTTC. Its translation: CASSEPDSIYEQYF.